The clone carrying this T cell receptor (beta chain) was observed a handful of times. Its specificity is not known. TCRdb re-called the RT-PCR reads through MiXCR, storing one row per CDR3 protein. The sample contains over 400,000 distinct CDR3 sequences, 9.5% to 12% of which appear only once. From germline, CDR1 is MNHNS and CDR2 SASEGT. This CDR3 has 14 residues. Deletions cut 7 bases from V and 4 bases from J, with 16 bases between. This entry is derived from a study of response to subunit inactivated influenza vaccine. General observations from the study: With each seasonal influenza vaccination, the authors suggested, few new T cells are recruited.

This sample comprised PBMCs from blood, obtained roughly 45 days after vaccination. This sequence joins TRBV6-1 and TRBJ1-2; weak D call: TRBD1 (5 bases). The receptor was isolated from a man aged 45-65 years who received an inactivated influenza vaccine. DNA of the CDR3: TGTGCCAGCACCCCCGGCGACAGTGTCTATGGCTACACCTTC. Its translation is CASTPGDSVYGYTF.